This record covers a single T cell receptor beta chain. The data were obtained in a study of blood T cell repertoires in COVID-19. Whole-study context: The United States, Italy and Spain supplied acute and convalescent COVID-19 samples. Nucleic acid was either cDNA or gDNA, and it came from T cells, B-cell-depleted T cells, or PBMCs.

Germline-derived CDR1 and CDR2 are LNHDA and SQIVND (reference sequence). The CDR3 loop spans 15 amino acids. The V and J ends lost 7 bases and 0 bases respectively, with 15 bases between them. Per the authors' pipeline: By means of reference gene primer amplification, nucleated cell counts were estimated. Method: immunoSEQ multiplex PCR; TCRdb's copy keeps in-frame clones and lacks some. The D gene and trimming were derived from the DNA, and the V and J assignments and clone size from that table. The repertoire includes around 260,000 clones, less than 90% of them detected once, and approximately 2% sits in the top ten.

The chain employs TRBV19 and TRBJ1-1; D unresolved. The sample comprised peripheral blood. This receptor was taken from a man aged 30 to 45 with active or convalescent COVID-19. For the CDR3, the DNA is TGTGCCAGTACCCCAAATGGACTGCTGAACACTGAAGCTTTCTTT. This gives the protein CASTPNGLLNTEAFF.